This T cell receptor (beta chain) was sequenced for a study of cytomegalovirus exposure and HLA in healthy donors. Turning to this clone: Its specificity is not known.

General observations from the study: Both high specificity and high sensitivity reportedly marked the classifier's diagnosis of cytomegalovirus status. Analyzed later, association rates of TCRs varied across HLA loci, with DRB1 most and HLA-C fewest. Later on, analysis showed that most CMV-associated TCR beta chains appeared to be HLA-restricted.

Primers included in the PCR were 60 Vbeta and 13 Jbeta primers. TCRdb's copy holds only in-frame clones and misses some; the assay was immunoSEQ multiplex PCR. The repertoire includes some 150,000 clones, around 60% of them detected once, and 5.5% to 9% sits in the top ten. V lost 5 bases, J lost 7 bases, and 14 bases lay in between. The germline CDR1 and CDR2 sequences are WNHNN and SYGVQD (reference sequence). This CDR3 has 13 residues. The chain combines TRBV10-1 with TRBJ1-1; the D gene is possibly TRBD1 (6 bases). The specimen sequenced was PBMCs. The receptor comes from a woman aged 55 to 70 in good health and CMV-seropositive. The CDR3 bases are TGCGCCAGCAGTACAGACCGAGGGGGTGAAGCTTTCTTT. Translation gives CASSTDRGGEAFF.